The rows below give T cell receptor beta chains drawn from one sample of a study of OX40 agonist ivuxolimab in advanced cancers. Assay: immunoSEQ multiplex PCR; the TCRdb copy retains only in-frame clones and omits some. The sample contains around 40,000 clones, around 90% of which appear only once. This sample comprised CD4+ or CD8+ T cells sorted from blood, obtained in a trial of the OX40 agonist ivuxolimab. These receptors were taken from an adult with an advanced solid tumor such as melanoma, head and neck, liver or kidney cancer. Each CDR3 is given with its conserved first and last residue. The D gene is left open where the match is weak. Not every row has a clone size; where given, it reads once, few, many or a size class.

abundance: NA; v_gene: TRBV11-2; d_gene: NA; j_gene: TRBJ1-1; CDR3nt: TGTGCCAGCAGCTTGACCGTGAGGAACACTGAAGCTTTCTTT; CDR3aa: CASSLTVRNTEAFF
abundance: NA; v_gene: TRBV19; d_gene: NA; j_gene: TRBJ1-6; CDR3nt: TGTGCCAGTACGTTCTCCTATAATTCACCCCTCCACTTT; CDR3aa: CASTFSYNSPLHF
abundance: NA; v_gene: TRBV7-9; d_gene: TRBD2; j_gene: TRBJ2-5; CDR3nt: TGTGCCAGCAGCTTATTAGCGGGGGCACAAGAGACCCAGTACTTC; CDR3aa: CASSLLAGAQETQYF
abundance: NA; v_gene: TRBV9; d_gene: NA; j_gene: TRBJ2-3; CDR3nt: TGTGCCAGCAGCGCCACACAGGGTCCCACAGATACGCAGTATTTT; CDR3aa: CASSATQGPTDTQYF
abundance: NA; v_gene: TRBV6-5; d_gene: TRBD2; j_gene: TRBJ2-7; CDR3nt: TGTGCCAGCAGTTTCCCTAGCGGGAGGGTGAAAGACGAGCAGTACTTC; CDR3aa: CASSFPSGRVKDEQYF
abundance: NA; v_gene: TRBV6-6; d_gene: TRBD1; j_gene: TRBJ1-4; CDR3nt: TGTGCCAGCAGTACCGCGGGACAGAGAAATGAAAAACTGTTTTTT; CDR3aa: CASSTAGQRNEKLFF
abundance: NA; v_gene: TRBV19; d_gene: TRBD1; j_gene: TRBJ1-5; CDR3nt: TGTGCCAGTAGTATAGAACAGGGGTCCGGTTGGCCCCAGCATTTT; CDR3aa: CASSIEQGSGWPQHF
abundance: NA; v_gene: TRBV5-4; d_gene: TRBD1; j_gene: TRBJ2-7; CDR3nt: TGTGCCAGCAGCTCGGGACAGGACTCGCAGTACTTC; CDR3aa: CASSSGQDSQYF
abundance: NA; v_gene: TRBV10-3; d_gene: TRBD1; j_gene: TRBJ2-2; CDR3nt: TGTGCCATCAGTGGACAGGGCGTCGGGGAGCTGTTTTTT; CDR3aa: CAISGQGVGELFF
abundance: NA; v_gene: TRBV5-3; d_gene: TRBD2; j_gene: TRBJ2-2; CDR3nt: TGTGCCAGAAGCTTGGCCGAACCGGGACTAGCGGCGAACACCGGGGAGCTGTTTTTT; CDR3aa: CARSLAEPGLAANTGELFF
abundance: medium-sized; v_gene: TRBV19; d_gene: TRBD1; j_gene: TRBJ2-1; CDR3nt: TGTGCCAGTAGTGCGACCGCCGAACAGGGGGCTTACTACAATGAGCAGTTCTTC; CDR3aa: CASSATAEQGAYYNEQFF
abundance: NA; v_gene: TRBV6-6; d_gene: TRBD1; j_gene: TRBJ1-5; CDR3nt: TGTGCCAGCAGTTACTCGACAGGGGTGGGACAGCCCCAGCATTTT; CDR3aa: CASSYSTGVGQPQHF
abundance: NA; v_gene: TRBV28; d_gene: NA; j_gene: TRBJ2-7; CDR3nt: TGTGCCAGCAGTTTTGACAGTCCGTACGAGCAGTACTTC; CDR3aa: CASSFDSPYEQYF
abundance: NA; v_gene: TRBV25-1; d_gene: TRBD2; j_gene: TRBJ2-5; CDR3nt: TGTGCCAGCACCCCCAGGAGGGCTAGCGGGGGTTCTCAAGAGACCCAGTACTTC; CDR3aa: CASTPRRASGGSQETQYF
abundance: NA; v_gene: TRBV28; d_gene: TRBD1; j_gene: TRBJ2-1; CDR3nt: TGTGCCAGCGGAAACTTAAGGGACAGGGGTCATGAGCAGTTCTTC; CDR3aa: CASGNLRDRGHEQFF
abundance: NA; v_gene: TRBV7-9; d_gene: NA; j_gene: TRBJ1-2; CDR3nt: TGTGCCAGCACACTAGGGAACTATGGCTACACCTTC; CDR3aa: CASTLGNYGYTF
abundance: NA; v_gene: TRBV7-9; d_gene: NA; j_gene: TRBJ2-2; CDR3nt: TGTGCCAGCAGCTTGCCCATTGGACACTGGAACACCGGGGAGCTGTTTTTT; CDR3aa: CASSLPIGHWNTGELFF
abundance: NA; v_gene: TRBV7-2; d_gene: NA; j_gene: TRBJ2-7; CDR3nt: TGTGCCAGCAGCTCCGGACTATCTCGCTCCTACGAGCAGTACTTC; CDR3aa: CASSSGLSRSYEQYF
abundance: NA; v_gene: TRBV18; d_gene: NA; j_gene: TRBJ1-1; CDR3nt: TGTGCCAGCTCACCAGGGCTAGTGAAGGGCACTGAAGCTTTCTTT; CDR3aa: CASSPGLVKGTEAFF
abundance: NA; v_gene: TRBV2; d_gene: NA; j_gene: TRBJ1-5; CDR3nt: TGTGCCACATACTCAGGGGATAGCAATCAGCCCCAGCATTTT; CDR3aa: CATYSGDSNQPQHF
abundance: NA; v_gene: TRBV5-6; d_gene: NA; j_gene: TRBJ2-7; CDR3nt: TGTGCCAGCAGCTTGATGGGGCAGGGCTTAATCCATAACTACGAGCAGTACTTC; CDR3aa: CASSLMGQGLIHNYEQYF
abundance: NA; v_gene: TRBV21-1; d_gene: NA; j_gene: TRBJ1-5; CDR3nt: TGTGCCAGCAGCAAAGAGGTATGGCACCCAAGAGGGGCCCAGCATTTT; CDR3aa: CASSKEVWHPRGAQHF
abundance: NA; v_gene: TRBV15; d_gene: NA; j_gene: TRBJ1-1; CDR3nt: TGTGCCACCAGCGCCCGAGCTACGGGGGCAGGAACTGAAGCTTTCTTT; CDR3aa: CATSARATGAGTEAFF